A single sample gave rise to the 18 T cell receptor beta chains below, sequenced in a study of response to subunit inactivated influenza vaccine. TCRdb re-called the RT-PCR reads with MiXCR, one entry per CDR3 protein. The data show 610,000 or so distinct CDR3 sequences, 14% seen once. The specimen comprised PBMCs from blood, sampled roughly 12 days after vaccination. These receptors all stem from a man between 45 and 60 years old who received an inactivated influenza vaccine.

The CDR3: CASTRRLAGEGGEQFF. The CDR3 DNA is TGTGCCAGCACCAGAAGACTAGCGGGAGAAGGTGGTGAGCAGTTCTTC. The chain links TRBV6-2 or TRBV6-3 to TRBJ2-1; 12 nucleotides line up with TRBD2. CDR3 length: 16 amino acids. In germline, CDR1 is MNHEY, CDR2 SVGEGT. V lost 7 bases to trimming and J lost 9 bases; unmatched junction nucleotides: 13.

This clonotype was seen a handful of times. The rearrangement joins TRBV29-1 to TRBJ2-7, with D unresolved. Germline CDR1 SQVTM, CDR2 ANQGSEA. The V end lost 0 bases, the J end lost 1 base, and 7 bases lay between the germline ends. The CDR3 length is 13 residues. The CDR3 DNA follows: TGCAGCGTTGAAGATGAGGAATCCTACGAGCAGTACTTC. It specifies CSVEDEESYEQYF.

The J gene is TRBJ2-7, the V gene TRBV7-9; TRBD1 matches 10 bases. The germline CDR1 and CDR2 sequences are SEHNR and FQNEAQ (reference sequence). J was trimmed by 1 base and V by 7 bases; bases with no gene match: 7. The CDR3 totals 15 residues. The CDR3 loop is CASNGDRGDSYEQYF. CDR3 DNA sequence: TGTGCCAGCAACGGGGACAGGGGAGATTCCTACGAGCAGTACTTC. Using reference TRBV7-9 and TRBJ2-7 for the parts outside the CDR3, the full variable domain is DTGVSQNPRHKITKRGQNVTFRCDPISEHNRLYWYRQTLGQGPEFLTYFQNEAQLEKSRLLSDRFSAERPKGSFSTLEIQRTEQGDSAMYLCASNGDRGDSYEQYFGPGTRLTVT.

The DNA of the CDR3 is TGCGCCAGCAGACCCACTAGCGGGGGGATCAATGAGCAGTTCTTC. It specifies CASRPTSGGINEQFF. The chain employs TRBV5-1 and TRBJ2-1; TRBD2 matches at 12 bases. V dropped 5 bases and J dropped 6; count of bases not matched to a gene: 6. The CDR3 consists of 15 residues. Germline CDR1 and CDR2: SGHRS and YFSETQ.

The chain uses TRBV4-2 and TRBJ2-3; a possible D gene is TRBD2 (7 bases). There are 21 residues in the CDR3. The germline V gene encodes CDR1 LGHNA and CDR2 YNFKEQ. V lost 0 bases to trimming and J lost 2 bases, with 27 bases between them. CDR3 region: CASSQDLGGGSDTGFTDTQYF. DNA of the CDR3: TGTGCCAGCAGCCAAGATTTGGGGGGGGGCTCCGATACCGGGTTCACAGATACGCAGTATTTT.

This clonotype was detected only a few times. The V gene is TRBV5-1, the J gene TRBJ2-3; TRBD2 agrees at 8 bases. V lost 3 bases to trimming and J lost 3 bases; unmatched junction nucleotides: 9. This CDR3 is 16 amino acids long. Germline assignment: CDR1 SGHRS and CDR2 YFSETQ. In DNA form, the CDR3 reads TGCGCCAGCAGCTCCGGGTCCAGCGGGGGTACAGATACGCAGTATTTT. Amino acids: CASSSGSSGGTDTQYF.

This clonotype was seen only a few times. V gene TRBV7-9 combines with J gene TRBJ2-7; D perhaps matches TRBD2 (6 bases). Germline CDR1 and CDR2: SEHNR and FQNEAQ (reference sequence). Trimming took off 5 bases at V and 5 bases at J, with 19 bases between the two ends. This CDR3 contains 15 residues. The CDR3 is CASSLMGGLGDEQYF. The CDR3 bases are TGTGCCAGCAGCCTTATGGGAGGATTAGGGGACGAGCAGTACTTC.

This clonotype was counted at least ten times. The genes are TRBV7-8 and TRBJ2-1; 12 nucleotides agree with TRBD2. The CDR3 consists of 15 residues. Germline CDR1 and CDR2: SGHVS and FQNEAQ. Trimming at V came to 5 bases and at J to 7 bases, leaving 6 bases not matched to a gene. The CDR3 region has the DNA TGTGCCAGCAGCCCTAGCGGGGGGGCCAGTAATGAGCAGTTCTTC. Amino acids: CASSPSGGASNEQFF.

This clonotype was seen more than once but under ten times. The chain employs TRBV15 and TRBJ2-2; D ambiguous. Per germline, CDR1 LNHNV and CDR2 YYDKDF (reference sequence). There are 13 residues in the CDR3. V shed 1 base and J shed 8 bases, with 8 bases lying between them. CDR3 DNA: TGTGCCACCAGCAGAGCTTGGCCGGGGGAGCTGTTTTTT. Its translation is CATSRAWPGELFF.

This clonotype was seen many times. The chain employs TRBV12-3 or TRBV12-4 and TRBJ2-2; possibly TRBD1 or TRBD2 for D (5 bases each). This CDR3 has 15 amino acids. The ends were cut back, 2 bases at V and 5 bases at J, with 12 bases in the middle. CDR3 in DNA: TGTGCCAGCAGTTTACGAGGGGTGGGGACCGGGGAGCTGTTTTTT. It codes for CASSLRGVGTGELFF.

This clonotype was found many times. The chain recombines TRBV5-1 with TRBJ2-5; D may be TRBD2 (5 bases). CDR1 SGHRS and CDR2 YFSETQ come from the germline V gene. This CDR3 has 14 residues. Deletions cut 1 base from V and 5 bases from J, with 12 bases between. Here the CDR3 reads CASSLSRGAETQYF. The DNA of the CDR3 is TGCGCCAGCAGCTTGAGTCGGGGTGCGGAGACCCAGTACTTC.

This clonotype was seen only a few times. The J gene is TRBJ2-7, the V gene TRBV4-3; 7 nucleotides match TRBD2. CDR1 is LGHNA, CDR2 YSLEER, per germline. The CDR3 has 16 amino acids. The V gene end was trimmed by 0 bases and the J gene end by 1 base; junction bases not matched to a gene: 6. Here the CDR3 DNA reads TGCGCCAGCAGCCAAGACCACGGCGGGAGTTCCTACGAGCAGTACTTC. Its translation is CASSQDHGGSSYEQYF.

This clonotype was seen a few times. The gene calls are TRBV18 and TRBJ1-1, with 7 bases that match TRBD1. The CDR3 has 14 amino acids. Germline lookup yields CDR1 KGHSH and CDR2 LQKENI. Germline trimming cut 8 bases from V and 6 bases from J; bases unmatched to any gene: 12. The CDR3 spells CASRQGNEKAEAFF. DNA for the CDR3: TGTGCCAGCCGACAGGGAAATGAAAAGGCTGAAGCTTTCTTT.

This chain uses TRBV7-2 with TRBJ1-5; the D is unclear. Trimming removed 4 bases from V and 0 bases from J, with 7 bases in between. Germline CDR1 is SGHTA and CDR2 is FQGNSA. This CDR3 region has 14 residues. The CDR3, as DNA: TGTGCCAGCAGCTCAGAATATAGCAATCAGCCCCAGCATTTT. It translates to CASSSEYSNQPQHF.

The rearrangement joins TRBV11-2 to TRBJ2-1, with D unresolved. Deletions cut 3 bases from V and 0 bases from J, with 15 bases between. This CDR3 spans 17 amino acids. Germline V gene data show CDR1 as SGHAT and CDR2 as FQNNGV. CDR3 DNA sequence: TGTGCCAGCAGCTTTTCCCTCCGTCTCGGCTCCTACAATGAGCAGTTCTTC. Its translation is CASSFSLRLGSYNEQFF.

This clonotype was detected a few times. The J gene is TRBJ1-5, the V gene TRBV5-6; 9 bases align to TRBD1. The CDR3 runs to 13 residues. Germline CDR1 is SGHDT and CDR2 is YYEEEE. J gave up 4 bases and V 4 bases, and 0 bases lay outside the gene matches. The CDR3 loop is CASSGTGNQPQHF. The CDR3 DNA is TGTGCCAGCAGCGGGACAGGGAATCAGCCCCAGCATTTT.

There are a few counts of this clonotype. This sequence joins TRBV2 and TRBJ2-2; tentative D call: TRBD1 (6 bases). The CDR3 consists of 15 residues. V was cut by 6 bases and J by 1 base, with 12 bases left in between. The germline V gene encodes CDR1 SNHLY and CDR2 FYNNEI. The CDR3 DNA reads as TGTGCCAGCAGCGGACAGCTCAAGAACACCGGGGAGCTGTTTTTT. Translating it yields CASSGQLKNTGELFF. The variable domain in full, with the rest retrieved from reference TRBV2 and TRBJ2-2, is EPEVTQTPSHQVTQMGQEVILRCVPISNHLYFYWYRQILGQKVEFLVSFYNNEISEKSEIFDDQFSVERPDGSNFTLKIRSTKLEDSAMYFCASSGQLKNTGELFFGEGSRLTVL.

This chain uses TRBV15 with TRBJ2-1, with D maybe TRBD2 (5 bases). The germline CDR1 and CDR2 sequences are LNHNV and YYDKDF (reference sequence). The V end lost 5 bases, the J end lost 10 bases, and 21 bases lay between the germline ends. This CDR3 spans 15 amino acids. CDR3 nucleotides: TGTGCCACCAGCGACTATCTATCAGCCCTCAAGGAGCAGTTCTTC. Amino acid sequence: CATSDYLSALKEQFF.